Listed here are 22 T cell receptor beta chains from one sample, sequenced in a study of cytomegalovirus exposure and HLA in healthy donors. In the PCR, 60 Vbeta and 13 Jbeta primers were used. Profiled with immunoSEQ multiplex PCR; TCRdb holds only in-frame clones, not every one. Here the sample spans around 150,000 clones, approximately 80% being singletons. Sequenced input: PBMCs. The receptors shown here come from a man aged 50 to 59 in good health and CMV-seropositive.

This clone was recorded once. The chain couples TRBV30 to TRBJ1-2; D not certain. Trimming took off 2 bases at V and 5 bases at J, with 6 bases between the two ends. Germline CDR1 GTSNPN, CDR2 SVGIG (reference sequence). CDR3 length: 11 amino acids. For the CDR3, the DNA is TGTGCCTGGAGTCGAGAATATGGCTACACCTTC. Its translation: CAWSREYGYTF.

This rearrangement joins TRBV5-1 to TRBJ2-1; 12 bases match TRBD2. The CDR3 runs to 15 residues. Germline assignment: CDR1 SGHRS and CDR2 YFSETQ. V trimming: 1 base; J trimming: 9 bases; junction bases outside the gene matches: 5. The CDR3 sequence: CASSLSGLAGSEQFF. CDR3 bases: TGCGCCAGCAGCTTGTCGGGACTAGCGGGTTCTGAGCAGTTCTTC.

The chain combines TRBV5-4 with TRBJ2-3; D not resolved. The ends were cut back, 0 bases at V and 0 bases at J, with 5 bases in the middle. The CDR3 spans 14 residues. The V gene's germline CDR1 is SGHNT and CDR2 YYREEE (reference sequence). In DNA form, the CDR3 reads TGTGCCAGCAGCTTGGAACAGAGCACAGATACGCAGTATTTT. Amino acids: CASSLEQSTDTQYF.

A word on this clone: The junction does not match germline at one end; this may be a read error. The rearrangement joins TRBV7-7 to TRBJ2-1, with 7 bases aligning to TRBD2. CDR1 and CDR2 from the germline V gene are SSHAT and FNYEAQ (reference sequence). CDR3 size: 14 residues. The CDR3 DNA reads as TGTGCTAGCAGCCAAGGGACTAATAACAATGAGCAGTTCTTC. It translates to CASSQGTNNNEQFF. Looking up the rest from reference TRBV7-7 and TRBJ2-1 gives the full variable domain: GAGVSQSPRYKVTKRGQDVTLRCDPISSHATLYWYQQALGQGPEFLTYFNYEAQPDKSGLPSDRFSAERPEGSISTLTIQRTEQRDSAMYRCASSQGTNNNEQFFGPGTRLTVL.

J is TRBJ1-1 and V is TRBV11-2; 8 nucleotides match TRBD1. With V trimmed by 4 bases and J by 5 bases, 9 bases remained unmatched. The CDR3 sequence is 15 residues long. From germline, CDR1 is SGHAT and CDR2 FQNNGV. For the CDR3, the DNA is TGTGCCAGCAGCTCAGCGGACAGGGCGAGGACTGAAGCTTTCTTT. It encodes CASSSADRARTEAFF.

V usage is TRBV5-1 and J usage is TRBJ1-1, with unresolved D. Trimming removed 0 bases from V and 1 base from J, with 7 bases in between. CDR1 is SGHRS and CDR2 is YFSETQ in the germline V gene. The CDR3 length is 14 residues. The CDR3 DNA follows: TGCGCCAGCAGCTTGGAAGCTGGGAACACTGAAGCTTTCTTT. This gives the protein CASSLEAGNTEAFF.

This clone showed up just a few times. This rearrangement joins TRBV18 to TRBJ1-2; the D is unclear. The CDR3 loop spans 14 amino acids. Germline loops: CDR1 KGHSH, CDR2 LQKENI. The germline V and J ends were trimmed by 2 bases and 1 base, with 8 bases remaining between them. The CDR3 DNA reads as TGTGCCAGCTCACCATCACAGAATAACTATGGCTACACCTTC. Translation gives CASSPSQNNYGYTF.

The J gene is TRBJ2-7, the V gene TRBV5-1, with D possibly matching TRBD1 (6 bases). V dropped 2 bases and J dropped 3 bases, with 9 bases sitting between them. The CDR3 has 13 residues. Per germline, CDR1 SGHRS and CDR2 YFSETQ. Here the CDR3 DNA reads TGCGCCAGCAGCTTTACAGGGAACTACGAGCAGTACTTC. Translating it yields CASSFTGNYEQYF.

The CDR3 protein is CASSFSGGADGYTF. DNA of the CDR3: TGTGCCAGCAGCTTCTCCGGGGGGGCGGATGGCTACACCTTC. The chain recombines TRBV11-2 with TRBJ1-2, with D tentatively TRBD1 (6 bases). The CDR3 is 14 residues long. Germline V gene data show CDR1 as SGHAT and CDR2 as FQNNGV. Trimming cost V 3 bases and J 6 bases, with 14 bases left between them.

This rearrangement joins TRBV29-1 to TRBJ2-1, with 7 bases matching TRBD2. The CDR3 length is 12 residues. The J segment lost 10 bases and the V segment lost 2 bases, leaving 5 bases of the junction unmatched. Germline V gene sequence: CDR1 SQVTM, CDR2 ANQGSEA. CDR3 nucleotide sequence: TGCAGCGTTGAACTACTAGCGAAGGAGCAGTTCTTC. It is translated as CSVELLAKEQFF.

This chain links TRBV10-1 with TRBJ2-4, with D perhaps TRBD2 (5 bases). CDR1 WNHNN and CDR2 SYGVQD come from the germline V gene (reference sequence). V was cut by 2 bases and J by 1 base, with 15 bases left in between. This CDR3 contains 17 residues. The CDR3 DNA sequence: TGCGCCAGCAGTGAGGGGCCCCCTCGAGGGGCCAAAAACATTCAGTACTTC. It encodes CASSEGPPRGAKNIQYF.

This chain uses TRBV6-6 with TRBJ1-2; tentatively, D is TRBD1 (5 bases). The CDR3 length is 15 residues. Trimming pared 2 bases from V and 7 bases from J, leaving 17 bases between. CDR1 is MNHNY and CDR2 is SVGAGI in the germline V gene (reference sequence). CDR3 coding DNA: TGTGCCAGCAGTTACGGCTTGGGCGGGGCTGGTGGCTACACCTTC. This translates into CASSYGLGGAGGYTF.

J is TRBJ2-3 and V is TRBV27; possible D gene TRBD2, 7 bases. Deletions cut 4 bases from V and 10 bases from J, with 18 bases between. CDR1 and CDR2 from the germline V gene are MNHEY and SMNVEV (reference sequence). The CDR3 loop spans 14 amino acids. CDR3: CASSWGGRTVPQYF. As DNA, the CDR3 is TGTGCCAGCAGTTGGGGGGGCCGCACAGTTCCGCAGTATTTT.

The chain employs TRBV14 and TRBJ2-2, with D perhaps TRBD2 (6 bases). Germline CDR1 SGHDN, CDR2 FVKESK. This CDR3 is 18 amino acids long. Trimming took 0 bases from V and 3 from J, leaving 17 bases between them. CDR3 sequence: CASSQESPWGVDTGELFF. In DNA, the CDR3 is TGTGCCAGCAGCCAAGAGTCTCCTTGGGGGGTGGACACCGGGGAGCTGTTTTTT. Based on the CDR3 plus reference TRBV14 and TRBJ2-2, the full variable domain is EAGVTQFPSHSVIEKGQTVTLRCDPISGHDNLYWYRRVMGKEIKFLLHFVKESKQDESGMPNNRFLAERTGGTYSTLKVQPAELEDSGVYFCASSQESPWGVDTGELFFGEGSRLTVL.

The gene calls are TRBV6-4 and TRBJ2-1; D gene uncertain. Trimming removed 4 bases from V and 0 bases from J, with 10 bases in between. The CDR3 has 15 residues. Germline-derived CDR1 and CDR2 are MRHNA and SNTAGT. The CDR3 DNA reads TGTGCCAGCAGTGCCGACATCTACTCCTACAATGAGCAGTTCTTC. Translation gives CASSADIYSYNEQFF.

This chain links TRBV27 with TRBJ2-1; D is possibly TRBD2 (6 bases). The V end lost 3 bases, the J end lost 10 bases, and 7 bases lay between the germline ends. The CDR3 contains 11 residues. CDR1 is MNHEY and CDR2 is SMNVEV in the germline V gene (reference sequence). This CDR3 reads CASSLAGEQFF. CDR3 nucleotide sequence: TGTGCCAGCAGTTTGGCGGGGGAGCAGTTCTTC.

The V and J genes are TRBV10-1 and TRBJ2-5; the D gene is possibly TRBD1 (5 bases). Germline assignment: CDR1 WNHNN and CDR2 SYGVQD (reference sequence). This CDR3 region has 14 residues. Between the trimmed V and J ends, which lost 4 bases and 9 bases, there was a span of 18 bases. This chain's CDR3 is CASSGGVPPLPQYF. The CDR3 coding sequence is TGCGCCAGCAGTGGGGGCGTCCCCCCGTTGCCCCAGTACTTC.

V is TRBV25-1 and J is TRBJ2-5, with no clear D. The germline V and J ends were trimmed by 1 base and 1 base, with 4 bases remaining between them. The germline V gene has CDR1 MGHDK and CDR2 SYGVNS. The CDR3 extends over 13 amino acids. The CDR3 is CASSEWAQETQYF. DNA for the CDR3: TGTGCCAGCAGTGAATGGGCCCAAGAGACCCAGTACTTC.

Concerning this clone itself: Other nucleotide sequences from this sample produce the same CDR3. V usage is TRBV29-1 and J usage is TRBJ2-1; 12 bases map to TRBD2. The CDR3 extends over 14 amino acids. The V segment lost 2 bases and the J segment 6 bases; nucleotides outside the gene matches: 2. Germline CDR1 reads SQVTM; CDR2 reads ANQGSEA. CDR3 coding DNA: TGCAGCGTTGAACTAGCGGGAGGGGGCAATGAGCAGTTCTTC. Amino acid sequence: CSVELAGGGNEQFF.

This clone was observed a few times. This chain connects TRBV4-2 to TRBJ1-4; 9 bases are shared with TRBD1. The junction had 9 bases not matched to a gene; V was cut back by 2 bases and J by 8 bases. Germline V CDR1 and CDR2: LGHNA, YNFKEQ. This CDR3 is 16 amino acids long. CDR3 bases: TGTGCCAGCAGCCAATCGGACGGGACAGGGTTCGAAAAACTGTTTTTT. Protein sequence: CASSQSDGTGFEKLFF.

The chain links TRBV27 to TRBJ2-1; TRBD1 agrees at 9 bases. Trimming removed 7 bases from V and 0 bases from J; junction bases left unmatched: 10. CDR3 size: 17 residues. Looked up from germline, CDR1 is MNHEY and CDR2 is SMNVEV (reference sequence). Here the CDR3 reads CASTGQGIPRSYNEQFF. The CDR3 DNA follows: TGTGCCAGCACCGGACAGGGGATACCTCGCTCCTACAATGAGCAGTTCTTC.

This chain uses TRBV11-2 with TRBJ2-5, with TRBD2 matching 10 bases. V shed 3 bases and J 5 bases; nucleotides not matched to a gene: 6. CDR1 is SGHAT and CDR2 is FQNNGV in the germline V gene. The length of the CDR3 is 15 residues. The CDR3 DNA sequence: TGTGCCAGCAGCTTGGCTAGCGGGAGATCTGAGACCCAGTACTTC. Translating gives CASSLASGRSETQYF.